In this sample, the clone carrying this T cell receptor (beta chain) turned up a few times. As yet, its antigen is unknown. CDR1 is MNHEY, CDR2 SMNVEV, per germline (reference sequence). J gave up 1 base and V 0 bases, and 7 bases lay outside the gene matches. The CDR3 sequence is 19 residues long. These data come from a study of early T cells in non-severe SARS-CoV-2 infection. Study-wide findings and caveats: Missing private and CD4 specificities, VDJdb matching favored anti-spike CD8 responses.

TCRdb fed the 5' RACE reads into MiXCR, producing one record per CDR3 protein. This sample has about 77,000 distinct CDR3 sequences, with about 16% found just once. This rearrangement joins TRBV27 to TRBJ2-5; 14 bases align to TRBD2. The origin of this receptor is an adult who was a healthcare worker with PCR-confirmed SARS-CoV-2 infection or an uninfected control (not recorded which). Sample: whole blood. DNA for the CDR3: TGTGCCAGCAGTTTATCCGGGACTAGCGGGAGTCGGGGCCAAGAGACCCAGTACTTC. Protein product: CASSLSGTSGSRGQETQYF.